The T cell receptor (beta chain) under discussion was sequenced for a study of T cell changes during pregnancy in multiple sclerosis. CDR1 is LNHDA and CDR2 is SQIVND in the germline V gene (reference sequence). V lost 4 bases to trimming and J lost 2 bases, with 13 bases between them. CDR3 size: 15 residues. The table came from immunoSEQ multiplex PCR; TCRdb's copy has only in-frame clones and leaves some out. The table lists 85,000 to 120,000 clones, roughly nine tenths of them singletons. This sequence was found in a female donor with multiple sclerosis, enrolled in a pregnancy study. The genes are TRBV19 and TRBJ2-3, with a tentative D call TRBD1 (6 bases). This sample comprised peripheral blood, obtained before pregnancy. The CDR3 sequence is CASSRGQTDTDTQYF. The CDR3 DNA reads TGTGCCAGTAGTAGAGGACAGACCGACACAGATACGCAGTATTTT.